This is a list of T cell receptor delta chains from one sample in a study of human gamma delta and Vdelta1 T cells. TCRdb reran clone calling via CATT on the PCR reads. The sample includes approximately 4,100 delta-chain clones, 20% to 30% of them seen just once. Material: naive CD27+ Vdelta1 gamma-delta T cells from blood. These receptors all come from a human donor in good health. Both conserved end residues are part of each CDR3. A D gene is named only where the DNA matches it firmly. Size is omitted from some rows. Given values are once, few, many or a class for expanded clones.

D gene,V gene,clone size,J gene,CDR3 protein,CDR3 DNA
NA,TRDV1,few,TRDJ1,CALGELFRGKLIF,TGTGCTCTTGGGGAACTATTCCGCGGTAAACTCATCTTT
NA,TRDV1,few,TRDJ1,CALGRDFLYTDKLIF,TGTGCTCTTGGGAGGGACTTCCTGTACACCGATAAACTCATCTTT
NA,TRDV1,many,TRDJ1,CSGPPFPGTYTDKLIF,TGCTCTGGACCTCCCTTCCCTGGTACGTACACCGATAAACTCATCTTT
NA,TRDV1,NA,TRDJ1,CALGELRTYTDKLIF,TGTGCTCTTGGGGAACTAAGGACCTACACCGATAAACTCATCTTT
NA,TRDV1,NA,TRDJ1,CALGGWPQEVGRYTDKLIF,TGTGCTCTTGGAGGATGGCCCCAGGAGGTGGGTCGGTACACCGATAAACTCATCTTT
NA,TRDV1,NA,TRDJ1,CALGQLDPYTDKLIF,TGTGCTCTTGGGCAACTAGATCCTTACACCGATAAACTCATCTTT
TRDD3,TRDV1,NA,TRDJ1,CALGELNSSPLGDKGGKDTDKLIF,TGTGCTCTTGGGGAACTGAACTCCTCGCCACTGGGGGATAAAGGGGGTAAGGACACCGATAAACTCATCTTT
TRDD3,TRDV1,NA,TRDJ1,CALGEGTVLGDYTDKLIF,TGTGCTCTTGGGGAAGGCACTGTACTGGGGGACTACACCGATAAACTCATCTTT
NA,TRDV1,few,TRDJ1,CALGEPEDRPSYGGYASPKLIF,TGTGCTCTTGGGGAACCAGAAGACCGGCCTTCCTACGGGGGATACGCTAGTCCTAAACTCATCTTT
NA,TRDV1,few,TRDJ1,CALGEEGCYADKLIF,TGTGCTCTTGGGGAAGAAGGGTGTTACGCCGATAAACTCATCTTT
TRDD3,TRDV1,NA,TRDJ1,CALGEFTPVLGGYTDKLIF,TGTGCTCTTGGGGAATTCACTCCCGTACTGGGGGGGTACACCGATAAACTCATCTTT
TRDD3,TRDV2,NA,TRDJ1,CAGGYGDTDKLIF,TGTGCTGGGGGATACGGGGACACCGATAAACTCATCTTT
TRDD3,TRDV1,NA,TRDJ1,CALGECRFLRVLGDRTDKLIF,TGTGCTCTTGGGGAATGCCGCTTCCTACGGGTACTGGGGGATAGAACCGATAAACTCATCTTT
TRDD3,TRDV1,many,TRDJ1,CALGELLTPYTGGYKTFSAYTDKLIF,TGTGCTCTTGGGGAACTCCTCACACCTTACACTGGGGGATACAAAACGTTTTCGGCGTACACCGATAAACTCATCTTT
NA,TRDV1,NA,TRDJ1,CALGEQSLLPALGILYTDKLIF,TGTGCTCTTGGGGAACAAAGCCTGCTCCCGGCCCTGGGTATCTTGTACACCGATAAACTCATCTTT
NA,TRDV1,once,TRDJ1,CALGELFCSSHCTSYTDKLIF,TGTGCTCTTGGGGAACTATTTTGTAGTTCCCATTGTACTAGTTACACCGATAAACTCATCTTT
NA,TRDV2,NA,TRDJ1,CACSIQYTDKLIF,TGTGCCTGTTCAATCCAGTACACCGATAAACTCATCTTT
NA,TRDV1,NA,TRDJ1,CALGDNGAPFPSLGSEPGPDKLIF,TGTGCTCTTGGGGATAATGGGGCCCCCTTTCCCTCACTCGGATCGGAACCTGGTCCCGATAAACTCATCTTT
TRDD3,TRDV1,once,TRDJ1,CALGERVVLGEDKLIF,TGTGCTCTTGGGGAACGGGTCGTACTGGGGGAGGACAAACTCATCTTT
TRDD3,TRDV1,NA,TRDJ1,CALGTPPPTGDTQAWTDKLIF,TGTGCTCTTGGGACCCCCCCCCCTACTGGGGATACGCAAGCTTGGACCGATAAACTCATCTTT
TRDD3,TRDV1,few,TRDJ1,CALGEPYVWGICGWQNNNNKLIF,TGTGCTCTTGGGGAACCCTACGTATGGGGGATATGCGGTTGGCAAAACAACAACAACAAACTCATCTTT
TRDD2,TRDV1,few,TRDJ1,CALGHENTTFPTPKLGQYTDKLIF,TGTGCTCTTGGGCATGAAAATACCACATTTCCTACGCCCAAGCTAGGGCAATACACCGATAAACTCATCTTT
TRDD3,TRDV1,NA,TRDJ1,CALGVETPLRGGYVDKLIF,TGTGCTCTTGGGGTAGAAACCCCTCTACGCGGGGGATACGTCGATAAACTCATCTTT
NA,TRDV1,few,TRDJ1,CALGELVVIGIYDNPGRGYTDKLIF,TGTGCTCTTGGGGAACTGGTCGTAATAGGCATCTACGACAACCCCGGGCGGGGGTACACCGATAAACTCATCTTT
NA,TRDV1,many,TRDJ1,CALGEHRGSGLTDKLIF,TGTGCTCTTGGGGAACACCGTGGGTCGGGGCTAACAGATAAACTCATCTTT
NA,TRDV1,few,TRDJ1,CALGEPRARRPYDLNLGIPRNTDKLIF,TGTGCTCTTGGGGAACCCCGAGCCCGGCGGCCCTACGATTTGAATTTGGGGATTCCGCGTAACACCGATAAACTCATCTTT
NA,TRDV1,NA,TRDJ1,CALGEHDLLGCFDKLIF,TGTGCTCTTGGGGAACATGACCTACTAGGATGTTTCGATAAACTCATCTTT
NA,TRDV1,NA,TRDJ1,CALGSRGPSPPHTDKLIF,TGTGCTCTTGGGTCCCGCGGCCCCTCCCCACCCCACACCGATAAACTCATCTTT
TRDD3,TRDV1,NA,TRDJ1,CALGERGYPIRTDKLIF,TGTGCTCTTGGGGAACGGGGATACCCGATTCGAACCGATAAACTCATCTTT
TRDD3,TRDV1,medium-sized,TRDJ1,CALRPTPFLWGIRPTDKLIF,TGTGCTCTGAGGCCCACTCCCTTCCTCTGGGGGATACGCCCGACCGATAAACTCATCTTT
TRDD3,TRDV1,NA,TRDJ1,CALGELRYLLGDTPNENKLIF,TGTGCTCTTGGGGAACTCCGCTACCTACTGGGGGATACTCCTAACGAAAATAAACTCATCTTT
NA,TRDV1,NA,TRDJ1,CALGELVRLPRLLGETRKLIF,TGTGCTCTTGGGGAACTAGTTCGCCTTCCTAGATTACTGGGGGAAACAAGGAAACTCATCTTT
NA,TRDV1,few,TRDJ1,CALGELEGGTDKLIF,TGTGCTCTTGGGGAACTCGAAGGTGGTACCGATAAACTCATCTTT
TRDD3,TRDV1,NA,TRDJ1,CALGLFTCLGGYTDKLIF,TGTGCTCTTGGGCTTTTCACGTGCCTGGGGGGGTACACCGATAAACTCATCTTT
TRDD3,TRDV1,NA,TRDJ1,CALGDPFPVLGDRRYTDKLIF,TGTGCTCTTGGGGACCCATTCCCAGTACTGGGGGATAGGCGGTACACCGATAAACTCATCTTT
TRDD3,TRDV1,NA,TRDJ1,CALGDPDLPGGYDNTDKLIF,TGTGCTCTTGGGGACCCCGACCTTCCGGGGGGATACGACAACACCGATAAACTCATCTTT
NA,TRDV1,NA,TRDJ1,CALGEEDPPNLGGGRYTDKLIF,TGTGCTCTTGGGGAAGAGGATCCTCCTAACCTGGGCGGGGGAAGGTATACCGATAAACTCATCTTT
TRDD3,TRDV1,few,TRDJ1,CALGPHYFLPLLGDTDKLIF,TGTGCTCTTGGGCCTCATTACTTCCTACCCTTACTGGGGGATACCGATAAACTCATCTTT
NA,TRDV1,NA,TRDJ1,CALGEPLSSSWTFPHTDKLIF,TGTGCTCTTGGGGAACCATTATCTTCCTCTTGGACGTTCCCCCACACCGATAAACTCATCTTT
TRDD3,TRDV1,few,TRDJ1,CALGEPCIALGARYTDKHIF,TGTGCTCTTGGGGAACCCTGCATCGCACTGGGGGCCCGATACACCGATAAACACATCTTT
TRDD3,TRDV1,medium-sized,TRDJ1,CALGVAVSGRPPYWGTQRLKYTDKLIF,TGTGCTCTTGGGGTCGCTGTGTCTGGTCGGCCACCATACTGGGGGACCCAACGACTTAAGTACACCGATAAACTCATCTTT
TRDD3,TRDV1,NA,TRDJ1,CALGELWAPSSAGGYASGYTDKLIF,TGTGCTCTTGGGGAACTCTGGGCCCCTTCTTCCGCTGGGGGATACGCGTCAGGGTACACCGATAAACTCATCTTT
NA,TRDV1,NA,TRDJ1,CALGEQKPSSDKLIF,TGTGCTCTTGGGGAACAAAAGCCTTCGTCCGATAAACTCATCTTT
NA,TRDV1,many,TRDJ1,CALGELVPGRRRLYTDKLIF,TGTGCTCTTGGGGAACTGGTCCCGGGTAGACGAAGGCTGTACACCGATAAACTCATCTTT
TRDD3,TRDV1,NA,TRDJ1,CALGELARLPWGIRRTDKLIF,TGTGCTCTTGGGGAACTCGCTCGCCTCCCCTGGGGGATACGCCGCACCGATAAACTCATCTTT
TRDD3,TRDV1,NA,TRDJ1,CALGELVRIPTVNLGDPTDKLIF,TGTGCTCTTGGGGAACTGGTTCGTATTCCTACGGTAAATCTGGGGGATCCCACCGATAAACTCATCTTT
TRDD3,TRDV1,NA,TRDJ1,CALGGFTGGYTDKLIF,TGTGCTCTTGGTGGCTTTACTGGGGGGTACACCGATAAACTCATCTTT
NA,TRDV1,NA,TRDJ1,CALGVLPPLNWWIKPDKVIF,TGTGCTCTGGGGGTCCTTCCACCCTTGAACTGGTGGATAAAGCCCGATAAAGTCATCTTT
NA,TRDV1,NA,TRDJ1,CALGGMRTRYTDKLIF,TGTGCTCTTGGGGGAATGAGGACGCGGTACACCGATAAACTCATCTTT
NA,TRDV1,NA,TRDJ1,CALGGCGSPSELIF,TGTGCTCTTGGGGGCTGTGGGTCTCCGTCGGAACTCATCTTT
TRDD3,TRDV1,NA,TRDJ1,CALGTGHKMGDTGDKLIF,TGTGCTCTTGGGACGGGCCACAAAATGGGGGATACGGGCGATAAACTCATCTTT
NA,TRDV1,NA,TRDJ2,CALGEHKDYGKPGVHLTAQLFF,TGTGCTCTTGGGGAACACAAGGACTACGGGAAGCCCGGCGTCCATTTGACAGCACAACTCTTCTTT
NA,TRDV1,large,TRDJ1,CALGRSRKSVHNKLIF,TGTGCTCTTGGGAGAAGCCGGAAGTCTGTCCATAATAAACTCATCTTT
TRDD3,TRDV1,NA,TRDJ1,CALGGLGEESQFGGKYTDKLIF,TGTGCTCTTGGGGGCCTCGGTGAGGAGAGCCAATTTGGGGGAAAGTACACCGATAAACTCATCTTT
TRDD3,TRDV1,NA,TRDJ1,CALGDLGGYRDTDKLIF,TGTGCTCTTGGGGATCTAGGGGGATACAGGGACACCGATAAACTCATCTTT
NA,TRDV1,few,TRDJ1,CALGERLGDKLIF,TGTGCTCTTGGGGAACGGCTGGGGGATAAACTCATCTTT
NA,TRDV1,NA,TRDJ1,CALGELDLTRGWRTREKLIF,TGTGCTCTTGGGGAACTAGATCTTACCAGGGGCTGGAGGACCCGAGAAAAACTCATCTTT
NA,TRDV1,once,TRDJ1,CALGVGVGRQYTDKLIF,TGTGCTCTTGGGGTAGGCGTCGGTCGGCAGTACACCGATAAACTCATCTTT
TRDD3,TRDV1,NA,TRDJ1,CALGEVGRYWGLYTDKLIF,TGTGCTCTTGGGGAAGTTGGTCGATACTGGGGGTTGTACACCGATAAACTCATCTTT
TRDD2,TRDV1,NA,TRDJ1,CALGEAPLFLQPDKLIF,TGTGCTCTTGGGGAAGCCCCCCTCTTCCTACAACCCGATAAGCTCATCTTT